This T cell receptor beta chain originates from a study of CD8 T cells in ankylosing spondylitis. Regarding this clonotype: Its antigen is unknown.

With molecular barcodes, quantitative 5'-RACE was used to make the TCR beta libraries. TCRdb independently ran MiXCR on the 5' RACE reads; one entry per CDR3 protein. The profile shows under 250,000 distinct CDR3 sequences, about a quarter of them singletons. Study-wide results and caveats: Reactive arthritis synovial fluid and blood previously showed some of these motif variants. Clones tied to disease were said to be significantly enriched in matched ankylosing spondylitis synovial fluid. Disease-linked clones proved CD8+ and comparatively uncommon in peripheral blood.

CDR1 is SGHTA and CDR2 is FQGNSA in the germline V gene. Trimming left V 5 bases short and J 4 bases short, with 10 bases between. This CDR3 region has 13 residues. The sample comprised blood, either unsorted or a sorted T cell fraction (not recorded which). V usage is TRBV7-2 and J usage is TRBJ2-3; D might be TRBD2 (7 bases). This TCR was recovered from a male donor with ankylosing spondylitis or in good health (not recorded which). The CDR3 here is CASSRGAADTQYF. The CDR3 DNA sequence: TGTGCCAGCAGCCGGGGGGCAGCAGATACGCAGTATTTT.